This T cell receptor beta chain was captured in a study of neurological immune-mediated disorders. Broader study findings: HTLV-1-associated myelopathy led in TCR clonal expansion, while multiple sclerosis ranked lowest, below healthy controls.

This clonotype has at least ten counts. Its antigen is not known. cDNA synthesis was performed by 5'RACE with 10-nucleotide random UMIs. TCRdb re-called the 5' RACE reads with MiXCR, one entry per CDR3 protein. This table has approximately 86,000 distinct CDR3 sequences, 2.5% to 3% appearing once. This TCR was sampled from a woman aged 30 to 39 with multiple sclerosis. What was sequenced was PBMCs.

CDR3 DNA sequence: TGTGCCAGCAGCTCCCGGACAGGGGGTACAGATACGCAGTATTTT. Protein sequence: CASSSRTGGTDTQYF. The V call is TRBV7-8, the J call TRBJ2-3; 10 bases map to TRBD1. Germline V gene sequence: CDR1 SGHVS, CDR2 FQNEAQ. This CDR3 is 15 amino acids long. V shed 4 bases and J 3 bases; nucleotides not matched to a gene: 4.